A selection of T cell receptor beta chains follows, all from one sample in a study of cytomegalovirus exposure and HLA in healthy donors. TCRdb's copy holds only in-frame clones and misses some; the assay was immunoSEQ multiplex PCR. Of approximately 210,000 clones in the sample, about 83% were seen once. The sample comprised PBMCs. All receptors derive from a woman in her 50s in good health and CMV-seropositive. Both conserved end residues are part of each CDR3. The D gene is left open where the match is weak. Size tells how often a clone was seen (once, few, many) or the class of an expanded clone, and some rows leave it out.

J gene,D gene,clone size,V gene,CDR3 protein,CDR3 DNA
TRBJ2-3,.,.,TRBV27,CASSFRQVANTQYF,TGTGCCAGCAGTTTCCGCCAGGTCGCAAATACGCAGTATTTT
TRBJ2-2,TRBD1,.,TRBV2,CASGQTGEGGELFF,TGTGCCAGCGGGCAGACAGGGGAAGGCGGGGAGCTGTTTTTT
TRBJ1-3,.,.,TRBV4-1,CASSQDTNSGNTIYF,TGCGCCAGCAGCCAAGACACAAACTCTGGAAACACCATATATTTT
TRBJ1-5,TRBD1,once,TRBV6-5,CASSLQGGNQPQHF,TGTGCCAGCAGCTTACAGGGGGGTAATCAGCCCCAGCATTTT
TRBJ2-7,TRBD1,.,TRBV7-2,CASSFRDRGPEQYF,TGTGCCAGCAGTTTCCGGGACAGGGGGCCGGAGCAGTACTTC
TRBJ2-2,.,.,TRBV5-8,CASSLGQNANTGELFF,TGTGCCAGCAGCTTGGGACAGAACGCGAACACCGGGGAGCTGTTTTTT
TRBJ1-2,TRBD1,.,TRBV28,CASSLSPGQGYGYTF,TGTGCCAGCAGTTTGTCGCCGGGACAGGGGTACGGCTACACCTTC
TRBJ1-1,.,.,TRBV6-5,CASSEAERAEAFF,TGTGCCAGCAGTGAAGCGGAGCGGGCTGAAGCTTTCTTT
TRBJ2-3,.,.,TRBV15,CATSRLSNRADTQYF,TGTGCCACCAGCAGACTCTCAAACAGGGCAGATACGCAGTATTTT
TRBJ1-2,TRBD1,.,TRBV10-3,CAISESASFGTANYGYTF,TGTGCCATCAGTGAGTCGGCAAGTTTTGGGACAGCCAACTATGGCTACACCTTC
TRBJ1-1,TRBD1,.,TRBV5-1,CASSLAGQGEAFF,TGCGCCAGCAGCCTGGCCGGACAGGGAGAAGCTTTCTTT
TRBJ2-4,.,.,TRBV19,CASSIQAIQYF,TGTGCCAGTAGTATCCAGGCCATTCAGTACTTC
TRBJ2-5,TRBD1,.,TRBV7-9,CASSPRGLEETQYF,TGTGCCAGCAGCCCCAGGGGGCTTGAGGAGACCCAGTACTTC
TRBJ2-2,TRBD2,.,TRBV5-1,CASSLTSGGAIPGELFF,TGCGCCAGCAGCTTGACTAGCGGGGGGGCGATCCCCGGGGAGCTGTTTTTT
TRBJ1-1,TRBD1,.,TRBV28,CASSFTGAGNTEAFF,TGTGCCAGCAGTTTTACAGGGGCCGGGAACACTGAAGCTTTCTTT
TRBJ1-1,.,few,TRBV5-1,CASSLAGIRTEAFF,TGCGCCAGCAGCTTGGCGGGGATTCGTACTGAAGCTTTCTTT
TRBJ1-3,TRBD1,.,TRBV5-1,CASSWKLQGGSGNTIYF,TGCGCCAGCAGCTGGAAACTACAGGGGGGCTCTGGAAACACCATATATTTT
TRBJ2-7,.,.,TRBV18,CASSPILGQGGYEQYF,TGTGCCAGCTCGCCCATCCTAGGACAGGGAGGGTACGAGCAGTACTTC
TRBJ2-3,.,once,TRBV19,CASSISEGTDTQYF,TGTGCCAGTTCTATTTCCGAGGGCACAGATACGCAGTATTTT
TRBJ2-3,TRBD2,.,TRBV6-6,CASRGRAGRADTQYF,TGTGCCAGCAGAGGGAGGGCCGGAAGGGCAGATACGCAGTATTTT
TRBJ1-1,TRBD1,.,TRBV5-1,CASSSQGDLRITEAFF,TGCGCCAGCAGTTCACAGGGGGATTTGAGGATCACTGAAGCTTTCTTT
TRBJ1-1,.,.,TRBV5-1,CASSLAGEEAFF,TGCGCCAGCAGCTTGGCCGGAGAAGAAGCTTTCTTT
TRBJ1-6,.,.,TRBV2,CASSSDAVSYNSPLHF,TGTGCCAGCAGTAGCGACGCCGTCTCCTATAATTCACCCCTCCACTTT
TRBJ2-5,TRBD2,.,TRBV5-1,CASSLAGLAPGETQYF,TGCGCCAGCAGCTTGGCCGGACTAGCCCCGGGAGAGACCCAGTACTTC
TRBJ2-7,TRBD1,few,TRBV6-6,CASSYGTGLTYEQYF,TGTGCCAGCAGTTACGGGACAGGCTTAACCTACGAGCAGTACTTC
TRBJ2-2,.,.,TRBV30,CAWSHPGLGELFF,TGTGCCTGGAGTCATCCCGGACTCGGGGAGCTGTTTTTT
TRBJ2-7,.,few,TRBV6-6,CASSYRADRYF,TGTGCCAGCAGTTACAGGGCCGACAGGTACTTC
TRBJ2-5,TRBD1,.,TRBV5-1,CASSLTTGGEETQYF,TGCGCCAGCAGCTTAACGACAGGGGGCGAGGAGACCCAGTACTTC
TRBJ2-1,.,few,TRBV6-1,CASSGTDWAEQFF,TGTGCCAGCAGTGGGACAGATTGGGCTGAGCAGTTCTTC
TRBJ2-5,.,.,TRBV28,CASSLDSQETQYF,TGTGCCAGCAGTTTAGACAGCCAAGAGACCCAGTACTTC
TRBJ1-1,TRBD1,.,TRBV5-1,CASSLRDRDENTEAFF,TGCGCCAGCAGCTTGAGGGACAGGGACGAGAACACTGAAGCTTTCTTT
TRBJ1-1,.,.,TRBV10-3,CAISSPGAWAFF,TGTGCCATCTCCAGTCCGGGTGCGTGGGCTTTCTTT
TRBJ2-6,.,.,TRBV7-8,CASSLVPGALGANVLTF,TGTGCCAGCAGCTTAGTCCCGGGAGCTCTGGGGGCCAACGTCCTGACTTTC
TRBJ1-1,.,once,TRBV5-1,CASSLVTVNTEAFF,TGCGCCAGCAGCTTGGTGACAGTGAACACTGAAGCTTTCTTT
TRBJ1-2,.,.,TRBV7-9,CASSLAGRTERGYTF,TGTGCCAGCAGCTTAGCCGGGAGGACGGAAAGGGGCTACACCTTC
TRBJ2-3,TRBD2,few,TRBV4-2,CASSPPGLTTDTQYF,TGTGCCAGCAGCCCCCCGGGACTAACAACAGATACGCAGTATTTT
TRBJ1-1,TRBD1,.,TRBV28,CASRPGGNTEAFF,TGTGCCAGCAGACCAGGGGGAAACACTGAAGCTTTCTTT
TRBJ1-4,TRBD1,.,TRBV9,CASSLERGLEEKLFF,TGTGCCAGCAGTTTAGAGAGGGGGCTGGAAGAAAAACTGTTTTTT
TRBJ2-7,TRBD1,.,TRBV10-3,CAISDSGTGSYEQYF,TGTGCCATCAGTGATTCCGGGACAGGGTCCTACGAGCAGTACTTC
TRBJ2-2,TRBD1,.,TRBV19,CASSPRTGVNTGELFF,TGTGCCAGTAGTCCCAGGACAGGGGTGAACACCGGGGAGCTGTTTTTT
TRBJ2-3,TRBD1,once,TRBV18,CASSPGQGVTDTQYF,TGTGCCAGCTCACCAGGACAGGGTGTTACAGATACGCAGTATTTT
TRBJ1-1,TRBD1,few,TRBV10-2,CASSGDSTEAFF,TGCGCCAGCAGTGGGGACAGCACTGAAGCTTTCTTT
TRBJ1-1,.,.,TRBV9,CASSVVSNTEAFF,TGTGCCAGCAGCGTAGTTTCCAATACTGAAGCTTTCTTT
TRBJ1-5,.,.,TRBV27,CASSLGGAGQPQHF,TGTGCCAGCAGTTTGGGAGGGGCGGGTCAGCCCCAGCATTTT
TRBJ1-6,.,.,TRBV27,CASGSSSYNSPLHF,TGTGCCAGCGGGAGCAGCTCCTATAATTCACCCCTCCACTTT
TRBJ2-2,.,.,TRBV11-3,CASSLFGTGVSGELFF,TGTGCCAGCAGCTTATTCGGGACGGGGGTCTCCGGGGAGCTGTTTTTT
TRBJ2-7,.,once,TRBV7-9,CASSTFAGAEQYF,TGTGCCAGCAGCACTTTCGCAGGGGCCGAGCAGTACTTC
TRBJ1-4,.,.,TRBV30,CAWSSVPGEKLFF,TGTGCCTGGAGTTCGGTGCCTGGTGAAAAACTGTTTTTT
TRBJ1-5,.,.,TRBV5-6,CASSRTVSNQPQHF,TGTGCCAGCAGCCGTACAGTAAGCAATCAGCCCCAGCATTTT
TRBJ2-7,.,.,TRBV9,CASSVAMGPTYEQYF,TGTGCCAGCAGCGTGGCCATGGGGCCGACCTACGAGCAGTACTTC
TRBJ2-7,.,.,TRBV5-4,CASSRKQGAQIYEQYF,TGTGCCAGCAGCAGAAAACAGGGTGCCCAGATCTACGAGCAGTACTTC
TRBJ1-1,.,.,TRBV7-9,CASSPQRGLGTEAFF,TGTGCCAGCAGCCCCCAGAGGGGGTTGGGCACTGAAGCTTTCTTT
TRBJ2-5,.,.,TRBV9,CASSTQQGTQYF,TGTGCCAGCAGCACCCAACAGGGGACCCAGTACTTC
TRBJ1-2,TRBD1,.,TRBV7-9,CASSDRDRGRDGYTF,TGTGCCAGCAGCGATCGGGACAGGGGGCGCGATGGCTACACCTTC